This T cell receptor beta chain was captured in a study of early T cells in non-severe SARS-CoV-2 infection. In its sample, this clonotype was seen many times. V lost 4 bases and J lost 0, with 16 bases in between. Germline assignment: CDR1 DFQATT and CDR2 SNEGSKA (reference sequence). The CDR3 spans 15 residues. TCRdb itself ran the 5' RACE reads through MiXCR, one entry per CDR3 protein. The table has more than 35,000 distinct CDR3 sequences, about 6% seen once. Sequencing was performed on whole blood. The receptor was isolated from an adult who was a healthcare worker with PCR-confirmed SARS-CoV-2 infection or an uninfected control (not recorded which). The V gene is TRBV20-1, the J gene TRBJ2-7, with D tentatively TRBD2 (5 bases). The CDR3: CSAIDSDYHSYEQYF. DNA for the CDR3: TGCAGTGCTATTGACTCCGACTACCACTCCTACGAGCAGTACTTC.